These 10 T cell receptor beta chains share one sample of origin, sequenced in a study of T cells in Graves' hyperthyroidism and ophthalmopathy. What was amplified from RNA transcripts were TCR beta CDR3 regions. Using the HTBI primer set, a first-round RT-PCR was run on the TCR CDR3. One entry per CDR3 protein results from TCRdb running MiXCR on the multiplex PCR reads. The table includes fewer than 850,000 distinct CDR3 sequences, around 16% detected once. Sequencing input: blood. The receptors originated from a man aged 50 or older with Graves' hyperthyroidism.

This clonotype was seen only a few times. Since no conserved phenylalanine or tryptophan closes the CDR3, a read error is the likely cause. CDR3 nucleotides: TGTGCCAGCAATCCATCAACTGAACTGGTCCCCTACGAGCAGTACCTC. Encoded protein: CASNPSTELVPYEQYL. This chain uses TRBV27 with TRBJ2-7; no definite D call. The CDR3 spans 16 residues. V lost 7 bases and J 2 bases, leaving 21 bases between the germline ends. CDR1 and CDR2 (germline): MNHEY, SMNVEV (reference sequence).

This sequence joins TRBV7-8 and TRBJ2-3, with 10 bases aligning to TRBD2. CDR3 length: 20 residues. CDR1 is SGHVS, CDR2 FQNEAQ, per germline. Trimming cost V 1 base and J 1 base; bases outside gene matches: 14. The CDR3 spells CASSLVLRLSGGAGTDTQYF. The CDR3 nucleotides read TGTGCCAGCAGCTTAGTGTTGAGGCTGAGCGGGGGGGCCGGCACAGATACGCAGTATTTT.

This chain connects TRBV4-3 to TRBJ2-1; 10 positions match TRBD2. J lost 13 bases, V lost 1 base, and 4 bases had no gene match. In germline, CDR1 is LGHNA, CDR2 YSLEER. This CDR3 region has 13 residues. The DNA for the CDR3 is TGCGCCAGCAGCCAAGTTCTAGCGGGAGTTCAGTTCTTC. Protein product: CASSQVLAGVQFF.

This clonotype was detected many times. V usage is TRBV6-2 or TRBV6-3 and J usage is TRBJ2-5, with 15 positions matching TRBD2. The CDR3 extends over 17 amino acids. The V gene end was trimmed by 3 bases and the J gene end by 5 bases; junction bases not matched to a gene: 7. The germline gives CDR1 MNHEY, CDR2 SVGEGT. CDR3: CASSYPRTSGRVETQYF. The CDR3 region has the DNA TGTGCCAGCAGTTATCCCCGGACTAGCGGGAGGGTGGAGACCCAGTACTTC.

This clonotype came up a few times. The genes are TRBV5-4 and TRBJ1-5; D possibly corresponds to TRBD1 (5 bases). V was pared by 3 bases and J by 1 base, with 8 bases between. In germline, CDR1 is SGHNT, CDR2 YYREEE (reference sequence). The CDR3 contains 14 residues. The CDR3 coding sequence is TGTGCCAGCAGCTCGGAGGGGAGCAATCAGCCCCAGCATTTT. Its translation: CASSSEGSNQPQHF.

This clonotype has a handful of counts. This chain joins TRBV6-5 and TRBJ2-7; D perhaps matches TRBD2 (5 bases). Germline V gives CDR1 MNHEY, CDR2 SVGAGI. The CDR3 totals 14 residues. With 4 bases removed from V and 2 bases from J, the gap between germline ends came to 12 bases. The CDR3 loop is CASSLRESTYEQYF. The CDR3 DNA follows: TGTGCCAGCAGTTTAAGGGAGAGCACCTACGAGCAGTACTTC.

The chain is built from TRBV9 and TRBJ1-1; D unclear. With 0 bases removed from V and 0 bases from J, the gap between germline ends came to 9 bases. CDR3 length: 15 amino acids. Germline CDR1 SGDLS, CDR2 YYNGEE. CDR3 region: CASSVASRLNTEAFF. The CDR3 coding sequence is TGTGCCAGCAGCGTAGCTTCAAGGTTGAACACTGAAGCTTTCTTT.

Details on this clonotype: With a much larger clone just one base away, this may be a read error. The V call is TRBV11-2, the J call TRBJ1-1; the D is unclear. Trimming took 4 bases from V and 4 from J, leaving 10 bases between them. CDR3 length equals 13 residues. Germline CDR1 reads SGHAT; CDR2 reads FQNNGV. The CDR3 DNA reads as TGTGCCAGCAGCTCCCCCAACAGCACTGAAGCTTTCTTT. Its translation: CASSSPNSTEAFF.

This clonotype was picked up many times. The chain uses TRBV11-2 and TRBJ1-4, with 7 bases identical to TRBD1. This CDR3 has 15 residues. V dropped 4 bases and J dropped 3; count of bases not matched to a gene: 5. Looked up from germline, CDR1 is SGHAT and CDR2 is FQNNGV. This CDR3 reads CASSSPDRPNEKLFF. In DNA, the CDR3 is TGTGCCAGCAGCTCACCGGACAGGCCTAATGAAAAACTGTTTTTT.

The chain uses TRBV29-1 and TRBJ1-5; 9 nucleotides line up with TRBD1. CDR1 is SQVTM, CDR2 ANQGSEA, per germline. This CDR3 contains 15 residues. V lost 7 bases to trimming and J lost 2 bases; unmatched junction nucleotides: 9. The CDR3 region has the DNA TGCAGCGCTGCGGGGGGACAGGGAGGCAATCAGCCCCAGCATTTT. Its protein product is CSAAGGQGGNQPQHF.